This passage covers 4 T cell receptor beta chains from one sample sequenced in a study of PD-1 blockade in classical Hodgkin lymphoma. Sequencing used immunoSEQ multiplex PCR; TCRdb keeps in-frame clones, though not all of them. The data hold about 110,000 clones, with 89% observed a single time. Relapses following autologous stem cell transplantation were seen in all patients, with brentuximab vedotin exposure varying. This specimen was peripheral blood mononuclear cells (PBMCs), taken before the second cycle of nivolumab. The origin of the receptors is a human donor with classical Hodgkin lymphoma.

The chain is built from TRBV19 and TRBJ1-3; D ambiguous. Trimming shortened V by 1 base and J by 2 bases, and 12 bases separated the two germline ends. The germline V gene has CDR1 LNHDA and CDR2 SQIVND (reference sequence). The CDR3 loop spans 16 amino acids. The CDR3 DNA reads TGTGCCAGTAGTATAGGCTCTCGAGGGACTGGAAACACCATATATTTT. It encodes CASSIGSRGTGNTIYF.

The chain has TRBV28 and TRBJ1-2, with TRBD1 matching 8 bases. This CDR3 spans 15 amino acids. Trimming removed 6 bases from V and 8 bases from J; junction bases left unmatched: 14. Germline V CDR1 and CDR2: MDHEN, SYDVKM. The CDR3 nucleotides are TGTGCCAGCAGGGGCACCGGGACAGGCGGGTTGGGCTACACCTTC. This translates into CASRGTGTGGLGYTF.

This chain connects TRBV11-2 to TRBJ1-1; D may be TRBD1 (5 bases). Looked up from germline, CDR1 is SGHAT and CDR2 is FQNNGV. Deletions cut 1 base from V and 0 bases from J, with 9 bases between. The CDR3 consists of 15 residues. The CDR3 region has the DNA TGTGCCAGCAGCTTAGCGCCAGGGCTGAACACTGAAGCTTTCTTT. Residues: CASSLAPGLNTEAFF.

The rearrangement joins TRBV4-1 to TRBJ1-6; TRBD1 matches at 8 bases. Germline CDR1 and CDR2: MGHRA and YSYEKL. The length of the CDR3 is 15 residues. J lost 5 bases, V lost 1 base, and 1 base had no gene match. The CDR3 sequence is CASSQVQGDNSPLHF. In DNA form, the CDR3 reads TGCGCCAGCAGCCAAGTACAGGGGGATAATTCACCCCTCCACTTT.